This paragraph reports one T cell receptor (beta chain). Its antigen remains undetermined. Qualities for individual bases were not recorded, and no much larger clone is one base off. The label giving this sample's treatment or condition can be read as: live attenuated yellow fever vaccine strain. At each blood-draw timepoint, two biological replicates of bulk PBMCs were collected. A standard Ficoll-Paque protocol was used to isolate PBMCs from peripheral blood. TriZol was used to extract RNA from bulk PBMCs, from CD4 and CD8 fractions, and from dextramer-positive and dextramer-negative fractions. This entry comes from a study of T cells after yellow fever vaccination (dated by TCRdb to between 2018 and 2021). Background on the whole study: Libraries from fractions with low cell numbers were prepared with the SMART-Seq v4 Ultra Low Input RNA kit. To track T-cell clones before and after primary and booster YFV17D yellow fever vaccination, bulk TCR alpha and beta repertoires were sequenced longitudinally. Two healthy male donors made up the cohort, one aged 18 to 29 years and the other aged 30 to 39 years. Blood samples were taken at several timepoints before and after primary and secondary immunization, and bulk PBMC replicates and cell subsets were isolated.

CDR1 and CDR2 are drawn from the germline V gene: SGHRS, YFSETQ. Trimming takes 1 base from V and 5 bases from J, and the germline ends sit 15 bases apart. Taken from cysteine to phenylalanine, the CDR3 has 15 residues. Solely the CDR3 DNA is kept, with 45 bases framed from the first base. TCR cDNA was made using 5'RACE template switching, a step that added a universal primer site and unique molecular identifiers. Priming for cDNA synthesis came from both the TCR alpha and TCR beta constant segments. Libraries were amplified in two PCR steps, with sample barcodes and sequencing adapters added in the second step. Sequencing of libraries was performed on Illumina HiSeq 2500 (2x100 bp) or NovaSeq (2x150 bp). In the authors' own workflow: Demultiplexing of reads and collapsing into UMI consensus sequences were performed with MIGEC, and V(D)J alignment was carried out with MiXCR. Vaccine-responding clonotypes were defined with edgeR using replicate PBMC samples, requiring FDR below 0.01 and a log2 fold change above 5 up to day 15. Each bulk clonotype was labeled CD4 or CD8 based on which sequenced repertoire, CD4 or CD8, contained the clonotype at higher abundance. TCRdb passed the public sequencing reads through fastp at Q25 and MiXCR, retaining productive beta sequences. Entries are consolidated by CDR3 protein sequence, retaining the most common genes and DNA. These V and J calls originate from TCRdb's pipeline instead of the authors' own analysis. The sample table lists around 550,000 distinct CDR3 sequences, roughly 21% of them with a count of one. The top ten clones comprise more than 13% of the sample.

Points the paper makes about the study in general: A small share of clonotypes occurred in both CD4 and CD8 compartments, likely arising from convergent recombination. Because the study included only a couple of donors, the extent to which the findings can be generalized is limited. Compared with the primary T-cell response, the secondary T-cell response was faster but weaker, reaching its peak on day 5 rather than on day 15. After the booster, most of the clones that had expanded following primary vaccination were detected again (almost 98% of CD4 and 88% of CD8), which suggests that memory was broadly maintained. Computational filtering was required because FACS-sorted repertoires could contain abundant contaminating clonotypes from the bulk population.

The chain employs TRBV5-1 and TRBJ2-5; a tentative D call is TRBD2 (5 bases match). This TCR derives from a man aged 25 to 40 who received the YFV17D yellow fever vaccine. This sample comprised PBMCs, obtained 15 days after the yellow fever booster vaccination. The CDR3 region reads CASSLRDPSDETQYF. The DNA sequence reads TGCGCCAGCAGCTTGCGGGATCCCTCCGACGAGACCCAGTACTTC. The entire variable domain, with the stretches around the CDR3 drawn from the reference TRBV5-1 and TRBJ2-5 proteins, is KAGVTQTPRYLIKTRGQQVTLSCSPISGHRSVSWYQQTPGQGLQFLFEYFSETQRNKGNFPGRFSGRQFSNSRSEMNVSTLELGDSALYLCASSLRDPSDETQYFGPGTRLLVL.